One and the same sample provided the 2 T cell receptor beta chains below, sequenced in a study of blood T cell repertoires in COVID-19. Repertoires were generated with immunoSEQ multiplex PCR, while TCRdb's copy carries only in-frame clones and drops some. The table lists over 120,000 clones, 84% of them singletons, with 44% in the top ten. Sample: peripheral blood. All receptors come from a human donor in a cohort sampled during active COVID-19.

This clone is a singleton in its sample. This chain uses TRBV5-1 with TRBJ2-2; 9 bases fit TRBD2. This CDR3 contains 16 residues. With V trimmed by 3 bases and J by 0 bases, 3 bases remained unmatched. Germline V gene data show CDR1 as SGHRS and CDR2 as YFSETQ. DNA for the CDR3: TGCGCCAGCAGCTCCGGACTAGCGACGAACACCGGGGAGCTGTTTTTT. It encodes CASSSGLATNTGELFF.

The chain combines TRBV11-3 with TRBJ2-7, with 12 bases aligning to TRBD2. CDR3 length equals 17 residues. Unmatched junction bases numbered 14, after V lost 5 bases and J lost 6 bases. Looked up from germline, CDR1 is SGHNT and CDR2 is YENEEA. The CDR3 region is CASSPRGTSGRRGEQYF. CDR3 in DNA: TGTGCCAGCAGCCCGAGAGGGACTAGCGGGCGAAGGGGCGAGCAGTACTTC. The whole variable domain, remainder taken from reference TRBV11-3 and TRBJ2-7, is EAGVVQSPRYKIIEKKQPVAFWCNPISGHNTLYWYLQNLGQGPELLIRYENEEAVDDSQLPKDRFSAERLKGVDSTLKIQPAELGDSAVYLCASSPRGTSGRRGEQYFGPGTRLTVT.